Listed below are T cell receptor beta chains from one sample, sequenced in a study of T cells expressing NK-cell markers. TCRdb reprocessed the 5' RACE reads, with one entry per CDR3 protein and no DNA. The repertoire shows about 400,000 distinct CDR3 sequences; the top ten hold about 10%. Sequencing used blood T cells: a sorted CD56 or NKG2C T cell subset, CD4+ or CD8+ T cells, or bulk PBMC T cells (not recorded which). These TCRs come from a woman aged 50 to 60 in good health. The CDR3 runs from the conserved cysteine through the conserved F or W.

v_gene	j_gene	CDR3aa
TRBV4-1	TRBJ1-1	CASRGAGQTTLNAFF
TRBV5-5	TRBJ1-4	CASSLVQGYEKLFF
TRBV12-3/TRBV12-4	TRBJ2-1	CASSFMGSNEQFF
TRBV5-1	TRBJ1-1	CASREGGPNTEAFF
TRBV18	TRBJ2-1	CASSPSRLAGLGDEQFF
TRBV21-1	TRBJ2-5	CASSNPGLAGEMETQYF
TRBV20-1	TRBJ1-4	CSARGPWSTTTTNEKLFF
TRBV20-1	TRBJ2-1	CSARPPSATGNEQFF
TRBV29-1	TRBJ2-2	CSVTGEGTGELFF
TRBV10-3	TRBJ2-7	CAIRYSGNSYEQYF
TRBV20-1	TRBJ2-1	CSARDPASGRLNEQFF